These 13 T cell receptor beta chains share one sample of origin, sequenced in a study of blood T cell repertoires in COVID-19. The method was immunoSEQ multiplex PCR; TCRdb's version includes in-frame clones alone and lacks a portion of them. The data contain some 90,000 clones, roughly nine tenths of them singletons. The sequencing sample was made of peripheral blood. Source of these receptors: a man aged 45 to 65 with acute or convalescent COVID-19.

V usage is TRBV3-1 (or the pseudogene TRBV3-2) and J usage is TRBJ1-2, with 9 bases lining up with TRBD1. Germline V CDR1 and CDR2: LGHDT, YNNKEL (reference sequence). J gave up 5 bases and V 4 bases, and 14 bases lay outside the gene matches. The CDR3 totals 17 residues. In DNA, the CDR3 is TGTGCCAGCAGCCCCGGGACAGGGTCATCACGCTGGTATGGCTACACCTTC. Its protein is CASSPGTGSSRWYGYTF.

The rearrangement joins TRBV19 to TRBJ2-7, with a possible D match to TRBD2 (5 bases). The germline CDR1 and CDR2 sequences are LNHDA and SQIVND (reference sequence). V was pared by 3 bases and J by 2 bases, with 14 bases between. This CDR3 contains 15 residues. Written as DNA, the CDR3 is TGTGCCAGTAGTATTAAGCCGGGGTCGCCCTACGAGCAGTACTTC. This gives the protein CASSIKPGSPYEQYF. The full variable domain, its missing parts supplied by reference TRBV19 and TRBJ2-7, is DGGITQSPKYLFRKEGQNVTLSCEQNLNHDAMYWYRQDPGQGLRLIYYSQIVNDFQKGDIAEGYSVSREKKESFPLTVTSAQKNPTAFYLCASSIKPGSPYEQYFGPGTRLTVT.

The rearrangement joins TRBV21-1 to TRBJ1-6. TRBV21-1 is a pseudogene locus. The CDR3 spans 17 residues. The CDR3 sequence is CASSKLKEKSYNSPLHF. The CDR3 DNA reads TGTGCCAGCAGCAAACTAAAAGAAAAGTCCTATAATTCACCCCTCCACTTT.

This clone was picked up one time. The J gene is TRBJ1-2, the V gene TRBV7-2; 7 bases are a match to TRBD1. CDR1 SGHTA and CDR2 FQGNSA come from the germline V gene. The junction had 12 bases not matched to a gene; V was cut back by 4 bases and J by 4 bases. The CDR3 extends over 16 amino acids. The CDR3 sequence: CASSSYIGTESYGYTF. CDR3 nucleotides: TGTGCCAGCAGCTCCTATATTGGGACAGAGAGCTATGGCTACACCTTC.

The rearrangement links TRBV2 to TRBJ1-3, with D unresolved. The germline V gene has CDR1 SNHLY and CDR2 FYNNEI. CDR3 size: 14 residues. With 5 bases removed from V and 3 bases from J, the gap between germline ends came to 11 bases. DNA of the CDR3: TGTGCCAGCAGTTCGACGGACTTTGGAAACACCATATATTTT. As protein: CASSSTDFGNTIYF.

V is TRBV5-1 and J is TRBJ1-1; no firm D call. CDR1 is SGHRS, CDR2 YFSETQ, per germline. With 0 bases removed from V and 0 bases from J, the gap between germline ends came to 9 bases. The CDR3 length is 15 residues. CDR3 nucleotide sequence: TGCGCCAGCAGCTTGGAACCGCAGATGAACACTGAAGCTTTCTTT. Protein: CASSLEPQMNTEAFF.

The chain uses TRBV5-4 and TRBJ2-7, with 8 positions matching TRBD1. The J segment lost 6 bases and the V segment lost 4 bases, leaving 9 bases of the junction unmatched. The germline CDR1 and CDR2 sequences are SGHNT and YYREEE (reference sequence). The CDR3 consists of 14 residues. The CDR3 is CASSSRQGTGEQYV. The CDR3 bases are TGTGCCAGCAGCAGCCGACAGGGGACGGGCGAGCAGTACGTC.

The gene calls are TRBV9 and TRBJ2-1; TRBD2 aligns across 11 bases. After removal of 3 bases from V and 9 bases from J, the junction contained 8 bases not matched to a gene. CDR3 length: 15 residues. CDR1 and CDR2 (germline): SGDLS, YYNGEE. The CDR3 loop reads CASSGGSGGAGEQFF. The CDR3 nucleotides are TGTGCCAGCAGCGGCGGTAGCGGGGGGGCCGGTGAGCAGTTCTTC.

This chain connects TRBV24-1 to TRBJ2-3, with 8 bases that match TRBD1. This CDR3 has 14 amino acids. V gave up 8 bases and J gave up 2 bases; unmatched junction bases: 5. Per germline, CDR1 KGHDR and CDR2 SFDVKD. The DNA of the CDR3 is TGTGCCACCATGGAGACAGGGGCCACAGATACGCAGTATTTT. Translation gives CATMETGATDTQYF.

V and J are TRBV24-1 and TRBJ1-2; D not resolved. In germline, CDR1 is KGHDR, CDR2 SFDVKD. The V gene lost 5 bases and the J gene lost 3 bases, with 18 bases spanning the gap. The CDR3 covers 16 residues. The CDR3 nucleotides are TGTGCCACCAGTGCCCCCCTGAGGAGAGTCTACTATGGCTACACCTTC. Amino acid sequence: CATSAPLRRVYYGYTF.

V usage is TRBV19 and J usage is TRBJ2-5; D call uncertain. Germline V lookup: CDR1 LNHDA, CDR2 SQIVND (reference sequence). V dropped 0 bases and J dropped 1 base, with 9 bases sitting between them. The CDR3 length is 15 residues. DNA for the CDR3: TGTGCCAGTAGTATAGATCGGCAGGCCCAAGAGACCCAGTACTTC. It codes for CASSIDRQAQETQYF.

The sample holds one count of this clone. The V and J genes are TRBV21-1 and TRBJ2-5; no check of the table's D call, TRBD1, against the DNA was made. TRBV21-1 is recorded as a pseudogene. The CDR3 is 15 residues long. The CDR3 DNA is TGTGCCAGCAGCCGTTCGACAGGGGCGGGGAAGACCCAGTACTTC. Translating it yields CASSRSTGAGKTQYF.

CDR3: CASSLDETNEQFF. The CDR3 DNA reads TGCGCCAGCAGCTTGGACGAAACAAATGAGCAGTTCTTC. This chain joins TRBV5-1 and TRBJ2-1; D not certain. V was shortened by 0 bases and J by 7 bases, with 8 bases between the two germline ends. CDR1 and CDR2 from the germline V gene are SGHRS and YFSETQ. The CDR3 spans 13 residues. The full variable domain, in which reference TRBV5-1 and TRBJ2-1 provide the parts outside the CDR3, is KAGVTQTPRYLIKTRGQQVTLSCSPISGHRSVSWYQQTPGQGLQFLFEYFSETQRNKGNFPGRFSGRQFSNSRSEMNVSTLELGDSALYLCASSLDETNEQFFGPGTRLTVL.